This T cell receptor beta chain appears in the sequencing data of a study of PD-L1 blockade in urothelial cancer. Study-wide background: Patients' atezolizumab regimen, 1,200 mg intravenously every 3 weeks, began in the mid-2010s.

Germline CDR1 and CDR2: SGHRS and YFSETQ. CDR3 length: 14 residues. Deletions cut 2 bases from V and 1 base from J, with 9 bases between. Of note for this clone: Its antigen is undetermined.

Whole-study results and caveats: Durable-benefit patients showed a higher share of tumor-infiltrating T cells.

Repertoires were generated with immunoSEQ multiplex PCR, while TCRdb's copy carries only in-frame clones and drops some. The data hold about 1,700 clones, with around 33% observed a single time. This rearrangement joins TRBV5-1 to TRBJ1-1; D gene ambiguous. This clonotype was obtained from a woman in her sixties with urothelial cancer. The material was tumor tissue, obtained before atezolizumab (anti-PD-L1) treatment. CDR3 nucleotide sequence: TGCGCCAGCAGCTTTGGATGGGGGAACACTGAAGCTTTCTTT. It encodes CASSFGWGNTEAFF.